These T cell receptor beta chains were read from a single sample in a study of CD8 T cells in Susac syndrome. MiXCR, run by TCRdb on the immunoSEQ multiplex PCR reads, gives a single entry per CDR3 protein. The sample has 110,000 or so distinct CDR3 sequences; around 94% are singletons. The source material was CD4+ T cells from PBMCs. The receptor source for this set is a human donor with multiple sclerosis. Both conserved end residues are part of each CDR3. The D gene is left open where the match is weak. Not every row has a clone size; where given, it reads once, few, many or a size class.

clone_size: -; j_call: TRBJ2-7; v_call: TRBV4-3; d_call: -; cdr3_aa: CASSQARGSYEQYF; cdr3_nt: TGCGCCAGCAGCCAAGCCAGGGGATCCTACGAGCAGTACTTC
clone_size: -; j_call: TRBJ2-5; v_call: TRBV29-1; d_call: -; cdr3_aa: CSAAQETQYF; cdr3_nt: TGCAGCGCGGCACAAGAGACCCAGTACTTC
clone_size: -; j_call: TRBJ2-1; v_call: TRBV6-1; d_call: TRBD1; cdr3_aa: CASRGTGGRNEQFF; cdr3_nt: TGTGCCAGCCGAGGGACAGGGGGCAGGAATGAGCAGTTCTTC
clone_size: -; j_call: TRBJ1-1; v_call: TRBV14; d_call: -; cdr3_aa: CASSHTDTEAFF; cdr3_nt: TGTGCCAGCAGCCATACAGACACTGAAGCTTTCTTT
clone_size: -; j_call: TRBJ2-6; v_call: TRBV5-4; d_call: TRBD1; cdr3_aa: CASNSEMGQGFSGANVLTF; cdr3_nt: TGTGCCAGCAACTCTGAGATGGGACAGGGGTTCTCTGGGGCCAACGTCCTGACTTTC
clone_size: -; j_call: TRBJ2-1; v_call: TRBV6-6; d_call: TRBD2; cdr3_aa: CASTQGGLYEQFF; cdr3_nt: TGTGCCAGCACCCAGGGAGGGTTATATGAGCAGTTCTTC
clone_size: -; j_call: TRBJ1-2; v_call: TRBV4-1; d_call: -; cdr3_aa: CASSQDGTIGGYTF; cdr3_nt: TGCGCCAGCAGCCAAGATGGGACCATAGGTGGCTACACCTTC
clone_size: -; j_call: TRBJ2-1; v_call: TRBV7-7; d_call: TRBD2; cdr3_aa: CASSLLSGSNNEQFF; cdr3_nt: TGTGCTAGCAGCTTACTCAGCGGGAGTAACAATGAGCAGTTCTTC
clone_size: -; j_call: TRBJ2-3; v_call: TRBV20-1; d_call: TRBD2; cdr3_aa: CSARDPLAGGSNTQYF; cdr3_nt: TGCAGTGCTAGAGATCCTCTAGCGGGGGGATCCAATACGCAGTATTTT
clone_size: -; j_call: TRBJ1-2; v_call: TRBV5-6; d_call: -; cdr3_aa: CASSLAPGVGYGYTF; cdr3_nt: TGTGCCAGCAGCTTGGCTCCCGGGGTAGGATATGGCTACACCTTC
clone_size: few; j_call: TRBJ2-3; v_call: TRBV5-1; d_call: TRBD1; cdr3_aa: CASSLQGAKSTDTQYF; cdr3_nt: TGCGCCAGCAGCTTACAGGGGGCGAAAAGCACAGATACGCAGTATTTT
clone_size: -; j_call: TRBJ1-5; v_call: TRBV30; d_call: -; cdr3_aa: CAWSVGGTGNQPQHF; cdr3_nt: TGTGCCTGGAGTGTAGGGGGGACGGGCAATCAGCCCCAGCATTTT
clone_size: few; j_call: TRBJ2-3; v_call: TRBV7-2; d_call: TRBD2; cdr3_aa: CASSSSSGLNTQYF; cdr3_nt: TGTGCCAGCAGCTCGTCTAGCGGGCTAAATACGCAGTATTTT
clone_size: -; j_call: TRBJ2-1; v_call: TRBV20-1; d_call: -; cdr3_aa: CSARDRFRANPYNEQFF; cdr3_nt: TGCAGTGCTAGAGATCGTTTTAGAGCGAACCCCTACAATGAGCAGTTCTTC
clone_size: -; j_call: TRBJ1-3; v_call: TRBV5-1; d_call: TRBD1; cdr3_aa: CASTRDSRSGNTIYF; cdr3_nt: TGCGCCAGCACCCGGGACAGTCGTTCTGGAAACACCATATATTTT
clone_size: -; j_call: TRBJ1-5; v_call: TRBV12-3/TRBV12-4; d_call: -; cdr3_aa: CASSPNDLSNQPQHF; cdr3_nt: TGTGCCAGCAGTCCCAATGATCTTAGCAATCAGCCCCAGCATTTT
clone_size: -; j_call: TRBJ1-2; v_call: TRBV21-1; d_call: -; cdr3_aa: CASTFLEIRQPSYGYTF; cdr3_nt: TGTGCCAGCACCTTCCTGGAGATCCGTCAACCCTCCTATGGCTACACCTTC
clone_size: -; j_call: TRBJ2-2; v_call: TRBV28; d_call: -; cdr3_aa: CASSVTSTGELFF; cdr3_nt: TGTGCCAGCAGTGTGACATCGACCGGGGAGCTGTTTTTT
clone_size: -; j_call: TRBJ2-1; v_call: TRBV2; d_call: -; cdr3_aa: CASTYADWNEQFF; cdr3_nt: TGTGCCAGCACCTACGCCGATTGGAATGAGCAGTTCTTC
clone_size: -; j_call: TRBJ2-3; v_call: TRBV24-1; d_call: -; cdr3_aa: CATRSASTDTQYF; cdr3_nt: TGTGCCACGAGGAGTGCTAGCACAGATACGCAGTATTTT
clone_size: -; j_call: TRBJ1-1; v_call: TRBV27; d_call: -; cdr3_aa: CASSLSSPIQGSAFF; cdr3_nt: TGTGCCAGCAGTTTATCGTCCCCGATACAGGGTTCAGCTTTCTTT
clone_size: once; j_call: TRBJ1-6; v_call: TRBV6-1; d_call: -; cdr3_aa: CASTRSFRGGNSPLHF; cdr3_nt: TGTGCCAGCACCCGCTCCTTCAGGGGAGGCAATTCACCCCTCCACTTT
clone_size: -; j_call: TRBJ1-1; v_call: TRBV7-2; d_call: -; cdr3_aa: CASSLRGFGAFF; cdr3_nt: TGTGCCAGCAGCTTACGGGGGTTCGGAGCTTTCTTT
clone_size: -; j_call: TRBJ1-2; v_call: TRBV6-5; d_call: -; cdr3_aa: CASTSGQLGAYGYTF; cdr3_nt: TGTGCCAGCACTTCCGGACAGCTCGGTGCCTATGGCTACACCTTC
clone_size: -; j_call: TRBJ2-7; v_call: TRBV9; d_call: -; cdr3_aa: CASSVDTLYEQYF; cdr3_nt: TGTGCCAGCAGCGTAGACACACTCTACGAGCAGTACTTC
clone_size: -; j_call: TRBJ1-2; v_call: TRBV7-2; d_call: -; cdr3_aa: CASSTRPGGYTF; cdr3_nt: TGTGCCAGCAGCACTAGGCCGGGAGGCTACACCTTC
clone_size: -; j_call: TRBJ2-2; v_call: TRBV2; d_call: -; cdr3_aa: CASRGGSNTGELFF; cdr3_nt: TGTGCCAGCAGGGGAGGCTCGAACACCGGGGAGCTGTTTTTT
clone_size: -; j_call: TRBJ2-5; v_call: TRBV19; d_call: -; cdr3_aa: CASSSHRKLLQETQYF; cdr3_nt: TGTGCCAGTAGTTCTCACAGAAAATTACTCCAAGAGACCCAGTACTTC
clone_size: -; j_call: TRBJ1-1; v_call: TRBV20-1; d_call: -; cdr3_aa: CSARQPNTEAFF; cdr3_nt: TGCAGTGCTAGACAACCGAACACTGAAGCTTTCTTT